Each of the 9 T cell receptor beta chains below was sequenced from the same sample in a study of T-cell reconstitution after alpha-beta-depleted transplantation in children. Study outcomes and limitations: Fresh T-cell production supplied most of the T-cell counts and diversity seen one year after transplant.

These receptors lack a known antigen. Preparing the TCRbeta library involved the use of unique molecular identifiers. Via MiXCR, TCRdb re-called the PCR reads, giving one row per CDR3 protein. Here the sample spans 330,000 or so distinct CDR3 sequences, over 7.5% being singletons. Sequenced here: peripheral blood, sampled 360 days after TCRalphabeta/CD19-depleted stem cell transplant. These receptor sequences come from a female patient aged 2 to 10 who had a stem cell transplant for Fanconi anemia, so the T cells may come from the graft donor.

This clonotype was counted many times. V and J are TRBV20-1 and TRBJ2-5; D perhaps matches TRBD1 (6 bases). The germline V gene has CDR1 DFQATT and CDR2 SNEGSKA (reference sequence). The CDR3 runs 15 residues. V was shortened by 3 bases and J by 1 base, with 15 bases between the two germline ends. As DNA, the CDR3 is TGCAGTGCTAGCCGGGACATCAGCTTCCAAGAGACCCAGTACTTC. As protein: CSASRDISFQETQYF.

This clonotype was detected many times. The genes are TRBV11-2 and TRBJ2-2; D remains unclear. The CDR3 length is 16 residues. Trimming pared 1 base from V and 1 base from J, leaving 10 bases between. Germline assignment: CDR1 SGHAT and CDR2 FQNNGV. CDR3 in amino acids: CASSLVPVRNTGELFF. CDR3 bases: TGTGCCAGCAGCTTAGTGCCAGTTAGGAACACCGGGGAGCTGTTTTTT.

This clonotype has at least ten counts. The rearrangement joins TRBV7-7 to TRBJ2-1, with 8 bases identical to TRBD2. This CDR3 has 15 amino acids. Germline CDR1 is SSHAT and CDR2 is FNYEAQ (reference sequence). V was pared by 4 bases and J by 8 bases, with 10 bases of the junction left unmatched. For the CDR3, the DNA is TGTGCCAGCAGCTCAGGACTAGCCACATCAGATGAGCAGTTCTTC. Amino acids: CASSSGLATSDEQFF.

This clonotype has ten or more counts. The chain employs TRBV4-2 and TRBJ2-1; D is possibly TRBD1 or TRBD2 (5 bases each). CDR3 length: 14 residues. Germline CDR1 LGHNA, CDR2 YNFKEQ. Between the trimmed V and J ends, which lost 1 base and 5 bases, there was a span of 9 bases. CDR3 in amino acids: CASSQAGPDNEQFF. The CDR3 DNA sequence: TGTGCCAGCAGCCAAGCGGGACCAGACAATGAGCAGTTCTTC.

Ten or more counts support this clonotype. This sequence joins TRBV20-1 and TRBJ2-3; TRBD1 might be the D (5 bases). Deletions cut 1 base from V and 0 bases from J, with 11 bases between. Germline V gene sequence: CDR1 DFQATT, CDR2 SNEGSKA (reference sequence). This CDR3 has 15 residues. The CDR3 reads CSARGMRQSTDTQYF. CDR3 nucleotide sequence: TGCAGTGCTAGAGGGATGAGACAGAGCACAGATACGCAGTATTTT.

The chain employs TRBV20-1 and TRBJ1-1; no definite D call. The CDR3 runs 15 residues. Per the germline V gene, CDR1 is DFQATT and CDR2 is SNEGSKA (reference sequence). Trimming took 2 bases from V and 4 from J, leaving 17 bases between them. The CDR3 DNA sequence: TGCAGTGCTAGATCCCGAGGTTTCGGGTTCACTGAAGCTTTCTTT. This codes for CSARSRGFGFTEAFF.

This clonotype was counted ten times or more. This rearrangement joins TRBV4-1 to TRBJ2-1; D perhaps matches TRBD2 (5 bases). V lost 1 base and J 5 bases, leaving 12 bases between the germline ends. This CDR3 comprises 15 residues. Per germline, CDR1 MGHRA and CDR2 YSYEKL. The CDR3 reads CASSQGLTGDNEQFF. CDR3 nucleotide sequence: TGCGCCAGCAGCCAAGGACTAACCGGGGACAATGAGCAGTTCTTC.

In this sample, this clonotype turned up many times. The chain combines TRBV6-1 with TRBJ2-3, with 7 bases matching TRBD1. Trimming at V came to 6 bases and at J to 4 bases, leaving 4 bases not matched to a gene. The CDR3 contains 13 residues. Germline assignment: CDR1 MNHNS and CDR2 SASEGT. Here the CDR3 DNA reads TGTGCCAGCAGGAAACAGGGGTCAGATACGCAGTATTTT. This translates into CASRKQGSDTQYF.

This clonotype was found many times. The chain carries TRBV3-1 and TRBJ2-7; TRBD1 matches 10 bases. Germline V lookup: CDR1 LGHDT, CDR2 YNNKEL (reference sequence). The CDR3 covers 15 residues. After removal of 5 bases from V and 2 bases from J, the junction contained 6 bases not matched to a gene. The DNA for the CDR3 is TGTGCCAGCAGCTCCGGGACAGGGGCCACCTACGAGCAGTACTTC. Its protein is CASSSGTGATYEQYF.